This TCR beta chain appears in the sequencing data of a study of PD-L1 blockade in urothelial cancer. Sequencing was performed with immunoSEQ multiplex PCR; in TCRdb, only in-frame clones are kept and a portion is missing. The top ten clones hold 0.85% to 1% of a sample with roughly 87,000 clones, about 90% of them seen once. The CDR3 totals 15 residues. Germline V lookup: CDR1 MNHEY, CDR2 SMNVEV (reference sequence). J was trimmed by 0 bases and V by 6 bases; bases with no gene match: 6. Indicated time point: pretreatment peripheral blood. The starting material was PBMCs, obtained around atezolizumab (anti-PD-L1) treatment. The clonotype originates from a woman of 80 years or more with urothelial cancer. The V and J genes are TRBV27 and TRBJ2-7; 9 bases are shared with TRBD2. The CDR3 DNA sequence: TGTGCCAGCAGGAGGACTAGCGATAGCTCCTACGAGCAGTACTTC. This encodes CASRRTSDSSYEQYF.